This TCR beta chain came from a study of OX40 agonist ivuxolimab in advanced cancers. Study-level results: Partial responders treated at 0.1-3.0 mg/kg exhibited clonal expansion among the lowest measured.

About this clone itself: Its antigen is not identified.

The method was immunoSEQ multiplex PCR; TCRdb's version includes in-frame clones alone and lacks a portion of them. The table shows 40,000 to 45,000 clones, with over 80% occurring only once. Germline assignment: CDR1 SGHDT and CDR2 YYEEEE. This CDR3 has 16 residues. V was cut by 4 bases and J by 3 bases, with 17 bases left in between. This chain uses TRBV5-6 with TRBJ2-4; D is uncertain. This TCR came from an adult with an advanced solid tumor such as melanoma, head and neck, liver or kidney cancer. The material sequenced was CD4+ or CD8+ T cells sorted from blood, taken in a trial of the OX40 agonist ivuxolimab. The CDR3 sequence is CASSPGWGSGKNIQYF. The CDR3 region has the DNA TGTGCCAGCAGCCCCGGTTGGGGTTCGGGCAAAAACATTCAGTACTTC.